A selection of T cell receptor beta chains follows, all from one sample in a study of blood T cells in healthy people across ages. TCRdb re-analysed the 5' RACE reads in MiXCR, keeping a single row per CDR3 protein. The data contain over 1.5 million distinct CDR3 sequences, 40% to 55% of them singletons. Sequencing was performed on blood. These receptors were collected from a woman aged 40-49 years in good health. Each CDR3 is given with its conserved first and last residue.

TRBV27 | CASSPPGQRNGYTF
TRBV7-2 | CASSSPKETQYF
TRBV4-1 | CASSQQTGAYNEQFF
TRBV7-2 | CASSPQDSGGTQYF
TRBV5-1 | CASTRGNNSPLHF
TRBV24-1 | CATSDRTGEVNNEQFF
TRBV6-5 | CASSTPRFKETQYF
TRBV6-1 | CASSGGQGTHSPLHF
TRBV10-3 | CAISVADNTEAFF
TRBV27 | CASSFTGRPQETQYF
TRBV20-1 | CSAPSPRDSEAFF
TRBV6-5 | CASSTDIPPNYGYTF
TRBV5-1 | CASSFGSGGSYNEQFF
TRBV6-6 | CASSYPATSGGQDTQYF
TRBV28 | CASKSGSSYEQYF
TRBV10-3 | CAISETGGGETQYF
TRBV27 | CASSLSTEEETQYF
TRBV7-2 | CASSPQGFGYTF
TRBV29-1 | CSADLSGVPPNEQYF
TRBV12-3/TRBV12-4 | CASSSTLNYGYTF
TRBV5-1 | CASSYRDRVNSPLHF
TRBV20-1 | CSAGQTSGGTTDTQYF
TRBV9 | CASSVGTSYNEQYF
TRBV7-2 | CASSITGGLAKLFF
TRBV5-1 | CASSSGRPEGGYTF
TRBV7-2 | CASSLWDVNEQFF
TRBV15 | CATRQLDSNQPQHF
TRBV29-1 | CSITQGPYGYTF
TRBV6-6 | CASNYGVTYEQYF
TRBV27 | CASYQRRAGTLEQYF
TRBV4-1 | CASSQDTRTASGEKLFF
TRBV6-6 | CASNHGGSTDTQYF
TRBV15 | CATSRDRGLNTDTQYF
TRBV7-9 | CAGSSHSDTQYF
TRBV29-1 | CSVDVLGTNYGYTF
TRBV5-4 | CASSPSRDRSLYGYTF
TRBV7-2 | CASKVEGSGYTDTQYF
TRBV4-2 | CASSQERQGAEAFF
TRBV28 | CASEGTSGVYEQYF
TRBV12-3/TRBV12-4 | CASSLGTGGNNQPQHF
TRBV6-2/TRBV6-3 | CASISARGLSYEQYF
TRBV5-1 | CASSEPGANVLTF
TRBV9 | CASSVAGDLQETQYF
TRBV12-3/TRBV12-4 | CASTDGTGGLVWNQPQHF
TRBV20-1 | CSARDGGETDIIQYF
TRBV7-9 | CASSFPDRGDYGYTF
TRBV6-6 | CASSYLDRVILKNIQYF
TRBV6-2/TRBV6-3 | CASSSRGPLQYNEQFF
TRBV5-1 | CASSLAGTSGPHEQFF
TRBV7-6 | CASSLGGRVRTQYF
TRBV7-9 | CASSFETADTQYF
TRBV20-1 | CSARGGLSPPYEQYF
TRBV20-1 | CSARDGTSGYSDTQYF